This T cell receptor (beta chain) was captured by sequencing in a study of T cells in Graves' hyperthyroidism and ophthalmopathy. This clonotype was seen repeatedly, ten times or more. The CDR3 regions of TCR beta were amplified from RNA transcripts. An initial round of RT-PCR targeting the TCR CDR3 relied on the HTBI primer set. TCRdb itself ran the multiplex PCR reads through MiXCR, one entry per CDR3 protein. This sample has around 350,000 distinct CDR3 sequences, with about 20% found just once. V lost 6 bases and J lost 4, with 15 bases in between. Germline loops: CDR1 SGHTA, CDR2 FQGNSA. The CDR3 runs 14 residues.

The J gene is TRBJ1-2, the V gene TRBV7-2, with D unresolved. Input material: blood. The receptor comes from a young woman with Graves' hyperthyroidism. The CDR3 region is CASSLGPGPYGYTF. CDR3 bases: TGTGCCAGCAGTCTAGGCCCAGGTCCCTATGGCTACACCTTC.